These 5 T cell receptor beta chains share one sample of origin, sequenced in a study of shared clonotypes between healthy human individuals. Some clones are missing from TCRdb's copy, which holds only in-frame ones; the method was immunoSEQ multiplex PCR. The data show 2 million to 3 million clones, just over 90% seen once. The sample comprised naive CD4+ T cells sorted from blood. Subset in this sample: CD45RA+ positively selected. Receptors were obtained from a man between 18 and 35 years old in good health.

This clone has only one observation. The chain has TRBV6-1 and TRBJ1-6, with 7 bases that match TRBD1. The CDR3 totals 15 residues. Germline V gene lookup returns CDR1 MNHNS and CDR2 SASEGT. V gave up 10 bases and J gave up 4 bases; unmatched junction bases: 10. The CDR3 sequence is CATYSGQNYNSPLHF. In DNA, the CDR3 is TGTGCCACCTATTCGGGACAGAATTATAATTCACCCCTCCACTTT.

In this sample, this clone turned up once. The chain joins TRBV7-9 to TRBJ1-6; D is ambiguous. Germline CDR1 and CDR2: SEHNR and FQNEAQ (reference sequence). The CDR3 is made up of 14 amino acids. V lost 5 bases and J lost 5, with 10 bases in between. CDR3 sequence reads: CASSRHGDNSPLHF. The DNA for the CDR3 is TGTGCCAGCAGCCGTCACGGAGATAATTCACCCCTCCACTTT.

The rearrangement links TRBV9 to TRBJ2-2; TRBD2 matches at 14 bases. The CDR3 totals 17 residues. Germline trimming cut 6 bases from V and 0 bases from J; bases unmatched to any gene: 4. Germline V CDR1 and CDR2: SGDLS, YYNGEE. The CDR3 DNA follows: TGTGCCAGCACCCGGACTAGCGGGGGGCCGAACACCGGGGAGCTGTTTTTT. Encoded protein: CASTRTSGGPNTGELFF.

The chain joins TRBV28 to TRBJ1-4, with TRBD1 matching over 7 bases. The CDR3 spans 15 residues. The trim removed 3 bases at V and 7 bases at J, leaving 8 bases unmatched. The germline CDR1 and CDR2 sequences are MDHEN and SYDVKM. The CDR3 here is CASSFLDRTGEKLFF. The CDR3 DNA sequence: TGTGCCAGCAGTTTCCTGGACAGGACTGGTGAAAAACTGTTTTTT.

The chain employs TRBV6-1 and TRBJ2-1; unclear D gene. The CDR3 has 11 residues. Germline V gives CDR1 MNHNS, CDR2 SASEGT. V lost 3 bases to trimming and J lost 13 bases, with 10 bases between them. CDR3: CASSDYLFQFF. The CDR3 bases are TGTGCCAGCAGTGATTATCTATTCCAGTTCTTC.